This T cell receptor beta chain originates from a study of response to subunit inactivated influenza vaccine. Trimming stripped 7 bases from V and 2 bases from J, with 13 bases between. Germline lookup yields CDR1 SGHTA and CDR2 FQGNSA. The CDR3 sequence is 14 residues long. TCRdb fed the RT-PCR reads into MiXCR, producing one record per CDR3 protein. Of approximately 700,000 distinct CDR3 sequences in the sample, roughly 14% are singletons; the top ten hold more than 9%. J is TRBJ2-3 and V is TRBV7-2; D call uncertain. The starting material was PBMCs from blood, obtained less than 13 days after vaccination. The receptor comes from a middle-aged man who received an inactivated influenza vaccine. This chain's CDR3 is CASTSRVYTDTQYF. The CDR3 bases are TGTGCCAGCACCTCTCGGGTCTACACAGATACGCAGTATTTT.